The 11 T cell receptor beta chains reported below all come from one sample, sequenced in a study of early T cells in non-severe SARS-CoV-2 infection. TCRdb re-derived calls from the 5' RACE reads in MiXCR, one entry per CDR3 protein. Of fewer than 85,000 distinct CDR3 sequences in the sample, around 17% are singletons; the top ten hold about 3.1%. Sequencing was done on a sample of whole blood. These receptors all stem from an adult who was a healthcare worker with PCR-confirmed SARS-CoV-2 infection or an uninfected control (not recorded which).

V usage is TRBV4-2 and J usage is TRBJ1-2; D may be TRBD1 (6 bases). The CDR3 extends over 14 amino acids. The germline gives CDR1 LGHNA, CDR2 YNFKEQ. Trimming shortened V by 4 bases and J by 7 bases, and 16 bases separated the two germline ends. The CDR3 loop reads CASSPESRGSGYTF. The DNA for the CDR3 is TGTGCCAGCAGCCCGGAGTCCAGGGGAAGTGGCTACACCTTC.

The CDR3 sequence is CAISQVPGAGNTIYF. The CDR3, as DNA: TGTGCCATCAGCCAAGTCCCGGGGGCTGGAAACACCATATATTTT. This chain uses TRBV10-3 with TRBJ1-3; maybe TRBD1 (5 bases). CDR3 length: 15 amino acids. The germline CDR1 and CDR2 sequences are ENHRY and SYGVKD. Trimming cost V 6 bases and J 2 bases, with 14 bases left between them.

This clonotype was seen a few times. CDR3 protein: CASSATPTAQLSALAKNIQYF. The CDR3 region has the DNA TGTGCCAGCAGCGCTACCCCGACAGCCCAGCTATCCGCTCTAGCCAAAAACATTCAGTACTTC. The chain has TRBV11-1 and TRBJ2-4, with D perhaps TRBD1 (5 bases). CDR3 length: 21 amino acids. Trimming pared 5 bases from V and 0 bases from J, leaving 29 bases between. Germline-derived CDR1 and CDR2 are SGHAT and FQDESV (reference sequence).

This clonotype has more than one count but fewer than ten. The genes are TRBV6-6 and TRBJ1-2, with D tentatively TRBD1 (5 bases). The CDR3 is made up of 13 amino acids. With 7 bases removed from V and 0 bases from J, the gap between germline ends came to 9 bases. Germline loops: CDR1 MNHNY, CDR2 SVGAGI (reference sequence). This chain's CDR3 is CASTRQTNYGYTF. The DNA of the CDR3 is TGTGCCAGCACTAGACAGACTAACTATGGCTACACCTTC.

This clonotype was recorded a few times. This chain links TRBV18 with TRBJ2-7, with 12 bases aligning to TRBD2. The CDR3 runs to 13 residues. Trimming took 3 bases from V and 7 from J; bases not matched to a gene: 1. Germline CDR1 reads KGHSH; CDR2 reads LQKENI. CDR3 DNA: TGTGCCAGCTCACCTGGACTAGCGGGGGAGCAGTACTTC. This encodes CASSPGLAGEQYF.

This clonotype was counted between two and nine times. The chain employs TRBV6-1 and TRBJ2-5, with 10 bases that match TRBD1. This CDR3 is 17 amino acids long. Germline V gene sequence: CDR1 MNHNS, CDR2 SASEGT. J was trimmed by 5 bases and V by 7 bases; bases with no gene match: 16. This chain's CDR3 is CASTNHRGQGIGETQYF. The DNA of the CDR3 is TGTGCCAGCACCAACCACCGGGGACAGGGGATAGGTGAGACCCAGTACTTC.

This clonotype was seen a single time. The rearrangement uses TRBV5-1 and TRBJ2-1; D might be TRBD2 (6 bases). Trimming took 5 bases from V and 8 from J, leaving 14 bases between them. Germline V CDR1 and CDR2: SGHRS, YFSETQ. The CDR3 consists of 13 residues. The CDR3 spells CASSRGAGDEQFF. The CDR3 nucleotides read TGCGCCAGCAGTCGCGGGGCCGGTGATGAGCAGTTCTTC.

The chain links TRBV13 to TRBJ2-1; 9 nucleotides align to TRBD1. Trimming took 5 bases from V and 8 from J; bases not matched to a gene: 13. CDR3 length: 16 residues. The V gene's germline CDR1 is PRHDT and CDR2 FYEKMQ (reference sequence). The DNA of the CDR3 is TGTGCCAGCAGCCATTACCAAGGACAGGGGTTCGATGAGCAGTTCTTC. Encoded protein: CASSHYQGQGFDEQFF.

This chain joins TRBV12-3 or TRBV12-4 and TRBJ2-7; 9 nucleotides match TRBD1. J lost 4 bases, V lost 7 bases, and 8 bases had no gene match. The CDR3 spans 14 residues. This CDR3 is CASTWGTGSYEQYF. As DNA, the CDR3 is TGTGCCAGCACTTGGGGGACAGGGTCGTACGAGCAGTACTTC.

This clonotype has a handful of counts. The chain recombines TRBV6-5 with TRBJ1-1; D not resolved. The CDR3 covers 16 residues. Trimming pared 6 bases from V and 0 bases from J, leaving 17 bases between. From germline, CDR1 is MNHEY and CDR2 SVGAGI. CDR3 region: CASSSLVVAMNTEAFF. Here the CDR3 DNA reads TGTGCCAGCAGCTCCCTAGTGGTAGCTATGAACACTGAAGCTTTCTTT.

The chain is built from TRBV6-1 and TRBJ1-5; the D is unclear. Trimming removed 5 bases at V and 7 bases at J, with 12 bases between. The germline V gene encodes CDR1 MNHNS and CDR2 SASEGT. This CDR3 is built from 13 residues. The CDR3 protein is CASSNGVIQPQHF. CDR3 sequence (DNA): TGTGCCAGCAGTAACGGGGTTATCCAGCCCCAGCATTTT.